This T cell receptor (beta chain) came from a study of cytomegalovirus exposure and HLA in healthy donors. The length of the CDR3 is 14 residues. Per germline, CDR1 SEHNR and CDR2 FQNEAQ (reference sequence). V shed 1 base and J shed 3 bases, with 9 bases lying between them. 13 Jbeta primers and 60 Vbeta primers were used for the PCR. Only in-frame clones appear in the TCRdb table, and some are missing; sequencing was by immunoSEQ multiplex PCR. The table lists about 160,000 clones, roughly 88% of them singletons. This clonotype was obtained from a boy aged 2-15 years in good health and CMV-seronegative. Sequencing was carried out using PBMCs. The rearrangement uses TRBV7-9 and TRBJ1-2, with D possibly TRBD1 on 5 matching bases. The CDR3 here is CASSLDSGHYGYTF. The CDR3 DNA reads TGTGCCAGCAGCTTAGATTCAGGGCACTATGGCTACACCTTC.